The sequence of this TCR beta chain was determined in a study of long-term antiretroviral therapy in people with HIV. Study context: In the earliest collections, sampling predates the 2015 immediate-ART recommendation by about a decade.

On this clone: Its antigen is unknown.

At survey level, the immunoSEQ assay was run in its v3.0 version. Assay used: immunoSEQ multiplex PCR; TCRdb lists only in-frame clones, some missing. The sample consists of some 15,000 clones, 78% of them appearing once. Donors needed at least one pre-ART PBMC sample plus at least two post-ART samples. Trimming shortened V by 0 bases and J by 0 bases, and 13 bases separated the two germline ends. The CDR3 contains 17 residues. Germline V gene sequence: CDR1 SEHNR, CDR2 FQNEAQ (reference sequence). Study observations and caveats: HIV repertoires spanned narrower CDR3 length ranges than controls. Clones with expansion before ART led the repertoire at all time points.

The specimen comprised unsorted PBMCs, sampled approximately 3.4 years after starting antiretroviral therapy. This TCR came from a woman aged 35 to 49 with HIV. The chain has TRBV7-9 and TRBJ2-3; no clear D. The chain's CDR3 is CASSLALGDPSTDTQYF. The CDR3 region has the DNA TGTGCCAGCAGCTTAGCGCTTGGCGACCCTAGCACAGATACGCAGTATTTT.